This passage covers 17 T cell receptor beta chains from one sample sequenced in a study of identical twins. TCRdb processed the 5' RACE reads anew with MiXCR; each CDR3 protein has one entry. The sample consists of about 260,000 distinct CDR3 sequences, roughly 7% of them appearing once. This sample also belongs to another study, concerning yellow fever vaccine responses in identical twins.

Sequenced sample: memory (CD45RO+) T cells sorted from blood. These TCRs come from a woman under 30 in good health.

The sample holds a few counts of this clonotype. This chain connects TRBV19 to TRBJ2-4; weak D call: TRBD2 (6 bases). CDR1 and CDR2 (germline): LNHDA, SQIVND (reference sequence). The CDR3 covers 16 residues. The germline V and J ends were trimmed by 0 bases and 0 bases, with 9 bases remaining between them. CDR3 in DNA: TGTGCCAGTAGTATAGATGGAGGGCTAGCCAAAAACATTCAGTACTTC. It specifies CASSIDGGLAKNIQYF.

This clonotype appeared many times. V gene TRBV28 combines with J gene TRBJ1-5; TRBD1 matches at 7 bases. V shed 6 bases and J 9 bases; nucleotides not matched to a gene: 11. CDR1 is MDHEN and CDR2 is SYDVKM in the germline V gene. The CDR3 totals 14 residues. In nucleotides, the CDR3 is TGTGCCAGCAGACGGGGGACAGACACGACGCCCCAGCATTTT. Its protein is CASRRGTDTTPQHF. Full variable domain (outside the CDR3, taken from reference TRBV28 and TRBJ1-5): DVKVTQSSRYLVKRTGEKVFLECVQDMDHENMFWYRQDPGLGLRLIYFSYDVKMKEKGDIPEGYSVSREKKERFSLILESASTNQTSMYLCASRRGTDTTPQHFGDGTRLSIL.

This clonotype was seen a handful of times. The chain carries TRBV5-5 and TRBJ1-2, with D hard to call. V lost 5 bases and J lost 5, with 16 bases in between. The CDR3 consists of 14 residues. Germline assignment: CDR1 SGHKS and CDR2 YYEKEE (reference sequence). The CDR3 reads CASRQGMGAYGYTF. CDR3 nucleotides: TGTGCCAGCAGACAAGGCATGGGCGCATATGGCTACACCTTC.

This clonotype has only a few counts. The chain joins TRBV20-1 to TRBJ2-3, with 11 bases identical to TRBD2. The CDR3 is made up of 16 amino acids. The germline V gene has CDR1 DFQATT and CDR2 SNEGSKA (reference sequence). J gave up 0 bases and V 3 bases, and 5 bases lay outside the gene matches. CDR3 protein: CSASGTSGSSTDTQYF. The CDR3 region has the DNA TGCAGTGCTAGTGGGACTAGCGGTTCTAGCACAGATACGCAGTATTTT.

In this sample, this clonotype turned up a few times. The chain carries TRBV10-2 and TRBJ2-2; tentative D call: TRBD2 (6 bases). CDR3 length: 15 amino acids. V was trimmed by 9 bases and J by 1 base, leaving 15 bases between them. CDR1 and CDR2 (germline): WSHSY, SAAADI. The CDR3: CASERVEGNTGELFF. The CDR3 region has the DNA TGCGCCAGTGAACGGGTGGAGGGGAACACCGGGGAGCTGTTTTTT.

This clonotype was seen only a few times. The J gene is TRBJ1-1, the V gene TRBV11-2, with D possibly TRBD1 on 6 matching bases. CDR3 length: 16 residues. V lost 5 bases and J 1 base, leaving 17 bases between the germline ends. The germline V gene encodes CDR1 SGHAT and CDR2 FQNNGV. CDR3 region: CASSHRRGPSNTEAFF. The CDR3 coding sequence is TGTGCCAGCAGCCATAGGCGGGGGCCGTCGAACACTGAAGCTTTCTTT.

This sequence joins TRBV6-5 and TRBJ1-2, with D perhaps matching TRBD1 (6 bases). Germline CDR1 is MNHEY and CDR2 is SVGAGI. V lost 2 bases and J lost 9, with 22 bases in between. The CDR3 has 16 residues. The CDR3 bases are TGTGCCAGCAGTTACGAGCCTCCCAGGGCAGGGGATAGCTACACCTTC. Its protein product is CASSYEPPRAGDSYTF.

In this sample, this clonotype turned up many times. This chain joins TRBV5-6 and TRBJ1-2; possibly TRBD1 for D (5 bases). Germline CDR1 and CDR2: SGHDT and YYEEEE. The V and J ends lost 6 bases and 5 bases respectively, with 23 bases between them. The CDR3 covers 16 residues. CDR3 residues: CASTLPGTDNGYGYTF. CDR3 coding DNA: TGTGCCAGCACCCTCCCCGGGACCGACAATGGTTATGGCTACACCTTC.

In this sample, this clonotype turned up a few times. V gene TRBV6-1 combines with J gene TRBJ1-2; a weak D match, TRBD1 (5 bases). CDR1 and CDR2 (germline): MNHNS, SASEGT. Trimming stripped 6 bases from V and 10 bases from J, with 15 bases between. The CDR3 extends over 12 amino acids. The CDR3 DNA is TGTGCCAGCAGGAGGGACTTGTCGGACTACACCTTC. Translated, it gives CASRRDLSDYTF.

CDR3 protein: CSARLAGNTQYF. The CDR3 coding sequence is TGCAGTGCTAGACTAGCGGGAAATACGCAGTATTTT. This chain uses TRBV20-1 with TRBJ2-3, with TRBD2 matching 9 bases. V was clipped by 2 bases and J by 7 bases; unmatched bases: 1. The V gene's germline CDR1 is DFQATT and CDR2 SNEGSKA (reference sequence). The CDR3 length is 12 residues.

The DNA of the CDR3 is TGTGCCAGCAGCTTAACCGCTAGTCCCGTCACGCCCGGGGAGCTGTTTTTT. Translation: CASSLTASPVTPGELFF. The chain uses TRBV7-3 and TRBJ2-2; D ambiguous. The CDR3 is made up of 17 amino acids. V shed 0 bases and J shed 6 bases, with 17 bases lying between them. Germline CDR1 reads SGHTA; CDR2 reads FQGTGA.

This clonotype occurred a few times. V usage is TRBV5-8 and J usage is TRBJ2-7; D gene ambiguous. Per germline, CDR1 SGHTS and CDR2 YDEGEE. The V and J ends lost 0 bases and 6 bases respectively, with 16 bases between them. The CDR3 is 15 amino acids. In DNA, the CDR3 is TGTGCCAGCAGCTTGGACAGTGGTCACGGGCTCGAGCAGTACTTC. It translates to CASSLDSGHGLEQYF.

This clonotype was detected ten times or more. The chain has TRBV12-3 or TRBV12-4 and TRBJ2-3; 7 bases align to TRBD1. The CDR3 is 14 amino acids. V shed 5 bases and J 8 bases; nucleotides not matched to a gene: 10. The CDR3 coding sequence is TGTGCCAGCAGTAGACAGGGATTAGTGGGTACGCAGTATTTT. Its translation: CASSRQGLVGTQYF.

The sample holds many counts of this clonotype. The chain carries TRBV7-9 and TRBJ1-4; 8 bases fit TRBD1. The V and J ends lost 6 bases and 8 bases, in that order; junction bases with no gene match: 11. The CDR3 extends over 15 amino acids. Germline values: CDR1 SEHNR, CDR2 FQNEAQ (reference sequence). Written as DNA, the CDR3 is TGTGCCAGCAGACCTCAGGGGGCGGAAAAAGAAAAACTGTTTTTT. Translation gives CASRPQGAEKEKLFF.

The J gene is TRBJ2-6, the V gene TRBV4-1; the D gene is possibly TRBD1 (5 bases). V was pared by 0 bases and J by 2 bases, with 8 bases between. The CDR3 is 16 amino acids. The germline CDR1 and CDR2 sequences are MGHRA and YSYEKL. The CDR3 nucleotides are TGCGCCAGCAGCCAAGAAGAAGGGGCTGGGGCCAACGTCCTGACTTTC. It encodes CASSQEEGAGANVLTF.

This clonotype was seen more than once but under ten times. The rearrangement links TRBV27 to TRBJ1-1, with a tentative D call TRBD1 (5 bases). The V gene's germline CDR1 is MNHEY and CDR2 SMNVEV (reference sequence). V lost 0 bases to trimming and J lost 0 bases, with 11 bases between them. The CDR3 runs to 16 residues. This CDR3 is CASSLSGPRMNTEAFF. The CDR3, as DNA: TGTGCCAGCAGTTTATCGGGACCCCGGATGAACACTGAAGCTTTCTTT.

V is TRBV15 and J is TRBJ2-5; perhaps TRBD2 as D (6 bases). The CDR3 sequence is 15 residues long. V shed 1 base and J shed 10 bases, with 19 bases lying between them. Germline V gene sequence: CDR1 LNHNV, CDR2 YYDKDF (reference sequence). CDR3 residues: CATSRGGVDRLNQYF. The CDR3 nucleotides are TGTGCCACCAGCAGAGGGGGGGTCGACCGATTAAACCAGTACTTC.